This T cell receptor beta chain was identified during a study of identical twins. Study-wide results and caveats: Models predicted less out-of-frame TCR alpha sharing in monozygotic twins than was found. In cord blood, abundant beta clonotypes had fewer insertions; memory showed no trend.

TCRdb itself ran the 5' RACE reads through MiXCR, one entry per CDR3 protein. Among approximately 600,000 distinct CDR3 sequences listed, around a tenth were seen once. As regards this clonotype: No antigen is known for it.

Among all donors, each was a healthy Caucasian. Separately, the same data were catalogued under a study of yellow fever vaccine responses in identical twins. That paper adds: Vaccine T cell responses of twins reportedly seemed partly convergent and partly personalized.

The TCR was taken from a woman under 30 in good health. Sequencing input: PBMCs.

CDR3 sequence: CATSRGIGHSTGELFF. DNA of the CDR3: TGTGCCACCAGCAGAGGAATCGGGCACAGCACCGGGGAGCTGTTTTTT. This chain connects TRBV15 to TRBJ2-2; D gene ambiguous. Germline V gives CDR1 LNHNV, CDR2 YYDKDF (reference sequence). The CDR3 has 16 amino acids. V was cut by 1 base and J by 4 bases, with 13 bases left in between.